The rows below give T cell receptor beta chains drawn from one sample of a study of T cell repertoires in cytomegalovirus infection. A single record per CDR3 protein comes from TCRdb applying MiXCR to the reads. The profile shows approximately 97,000 distinct CDR3 sequences, approximately 15% of them singletons. The sequencing input was PBMCs. The receptor set was obtained from a human donor in good health (CMV status not recorded). Some clones in this sample may be carry-over from other donors' samples. The CDR3 runs from the conserved cysteine through the conserved F or W. D genes are given only for firm matches. Expanded clones are given a class, and other clones once, few, many or no size at all.

v_call: TRBV7-2; clone_size: medium-sized; j_call: TRBJ1-1; d_call: NA; cdr3_nt: TGTGCCAGCAGCTTAGAGGTCAGGAACACTGAAGCTTTCTTT; cdr3_aa: CASSLEVRNTEAFF
v_call: TRBV11-3; clone_size: few; j_call: TRBJ2-7; d_call: NA; cdr3_nt: TGTGCCAGCAGCTTAGGGCCCGAACGGGAGCAGTACTTC; cdr3_aa: CASSLGPEREQYF
v_call: TRBV9; clone_size: few; j_call: TRBJ2-1; d_call: TRBD2; cdr3_nt: TGTGCCAGCAGCGTGAGCGGGGAGGCCTACAATGAGCAGTTCTTC; cdr3_aa: CASSVSGEAYNEQFF
v_call: TRBV14; clone_size: few; j_call: TRBJ2-5; d_call: NA; cdr3_nt: TGTGCCAGCAGCCAAGCAACAGGAGGATTAGAGACCCAGTACTTC; cdr3_aa: CASSQATGGLETQYF
v_call: TRBV7-2; clone_size: many; j_call: TRBJ1-2; d_call: NA; cdr3_nt: TGTGCCAGCAGCTTAGCGCCGGGGGTTGACTATGGCTACACCTTC; cdr3_aa: CASSLAPGVDYGYTF
v_call: TRBV28; clone_size: NA; j_call: TRBJ2-7; d_call: TRBD1; cdr3_nt: TGTGCCAGCAGACGAGACCGGGACAGGGCCTACGAGCAGTACTTC; cdr3_aa: CASRRDRDRAYEQYF
v_call: TRBV29-1; clone_size: once; j_call: TRBJ1-2; d_call: NA; cdr3_nt: TGCAGCGTTGGGGGCAGGGGTGGCTACACCTTC; cdr3_aa: CSVGGRGGYTF
v_call: TRBV3-1; clone_size: few; j_call: TRBJ2-1; d_call: NA; cdr3_nt: TGTGCCAGCAGCCAAGATCGAAGGGGGGGGAACAATGAGCAGTTCTTC; cdr3_aa: CASSQDRRGGNNEQFF
v_call: TRBV5-4; clone_size: many; j_call: TRBJ2-5; d_call: NA; cdr3_nt: TGTGCCAGCAGTCGCCAGCGGACACGGGAAGAGACCCAGTACTTC; cdr3_aa: CASSRQRTREETQYF
v_call: TRBV29-1; clone_size: many; j_call: TRBJ2-7; d_call: TRBD1; cdr3_nt: TGCAGCGCCCAAACGCCCTGGACAGGGGGCGCGTACGAGCAGTACTTC; cdr3_aa: CSAQTPWTGGAYEQYF
v_call: TRBV7-9; clone_size: few; j_call: TRBJ2-5; d_call: TRBD2; cdr3_nt: TGTGCCAGCAGCCAAAGACAGCGGGGGGGCCTCGAGACCCAGTACTTC; cdr3_aa: CASSQRQRGGLETQYF
v_call: TRBV7-2; clone_size: many; j_call: TRBJ1-2; d_call: TRBD1; cdr3_nt: TGTGCCAGCATCTACGGGCAGGGGGCCTATGGCTACACCTTC; cdr3_aa: CASIYGQGAYGYTF
v_call: TRBV14; clone_size: NA; j_call: TRBJ2-1; d_call: TRBD2; cdr3_nt: TGTGCCAGCAGCCAAGAGGGACTAGCGGCCTACAATGAGCAGTTCTTC; cdr3_aa: CASSQEGLAAYNEQFF
v_call: TRBV20-1; clone_size: many; j_call: TRBJ1-2; d_call: TRBD1; cdr3_nt: TGCAGTGCCAGGGACAGGGGGAAGAATGGCTACACCTTC; cdr3_aa: CSARDRGKNGYTF
v_call: TRBV10-3; clone_size: few; j_call: TRBJ2-6; d_call: NA; cdr3_nt: TGTGCCATCAGCGGGACGGGATATAGCTCTGGGGCCAACGTCCTGACTTTC; cdr3_aa: CAISGTGYSSGANVLTF
v_call: TRBV7-3; clone_size: few; j_call: TRBJ2-2; d_call: NA; cdr3_nt: TGTGCCAGCAGCTTATCCCCGGCCGGGGAGCTGTTTTTT; cdr3_aa: CASSLSPAGELFF
v_call: TRBV12-3/TRBV12-4; clone_size: NA; j_call: TRBJ1-1; d_call: NA; cdr3_nt: TGTGCCAGCAGTTCCTCCGACAGTCCTCCTGAAGCTTTCTTT; cdr3_aa: CASSSSDSPPEAFF
v_call: TRBV28; clone_size: few; j_call: TRBJ2-7; d_call: TRBD1; cdr3_nt: TGTGCCAGCAGTCGAACCGGGACAGGGTACGAGCAGTACTTC; cdr3_aa: CASSRTGTGYEQYF